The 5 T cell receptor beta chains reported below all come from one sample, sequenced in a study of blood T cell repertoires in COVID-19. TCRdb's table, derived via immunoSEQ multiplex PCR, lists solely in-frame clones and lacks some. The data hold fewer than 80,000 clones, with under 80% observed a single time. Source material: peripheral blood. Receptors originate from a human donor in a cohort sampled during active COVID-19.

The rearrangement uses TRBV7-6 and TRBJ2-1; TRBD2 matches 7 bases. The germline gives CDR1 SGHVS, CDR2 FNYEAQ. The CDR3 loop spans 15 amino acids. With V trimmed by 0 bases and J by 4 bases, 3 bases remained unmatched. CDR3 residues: CASSLAGGVYNEQFF. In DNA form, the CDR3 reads TGTGCCAGCAGCTTAGCGGGGGGGGTTTACAATGAGCAGTTCTTC.

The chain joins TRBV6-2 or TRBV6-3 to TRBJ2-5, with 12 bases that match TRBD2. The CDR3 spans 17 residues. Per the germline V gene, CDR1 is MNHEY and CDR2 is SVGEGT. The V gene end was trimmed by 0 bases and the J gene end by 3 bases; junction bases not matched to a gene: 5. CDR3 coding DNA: TGTGCCAGCAGTTACTCCTGGACTAGCGGGACCGAAGAGACCCAGTACTTC. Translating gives CASSYSWTSGTEETQYF.

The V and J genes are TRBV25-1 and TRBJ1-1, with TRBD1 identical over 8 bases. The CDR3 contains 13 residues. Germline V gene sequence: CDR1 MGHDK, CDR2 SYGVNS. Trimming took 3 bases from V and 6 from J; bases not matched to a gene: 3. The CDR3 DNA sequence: TGTGCCAGCAGTGAGGCAGGGGGCCCTGAAGCTTTCTTT. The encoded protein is CASSEAGGPEAFF.

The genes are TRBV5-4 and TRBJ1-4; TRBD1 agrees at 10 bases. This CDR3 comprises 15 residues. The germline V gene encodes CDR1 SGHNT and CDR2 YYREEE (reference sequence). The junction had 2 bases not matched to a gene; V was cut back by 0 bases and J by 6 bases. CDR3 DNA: TGTGCCAGCAGCTTGGGGGGACAGGGGTATGAAAAACTGTTTTTT. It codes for CASSLGGQGYEKLFF.

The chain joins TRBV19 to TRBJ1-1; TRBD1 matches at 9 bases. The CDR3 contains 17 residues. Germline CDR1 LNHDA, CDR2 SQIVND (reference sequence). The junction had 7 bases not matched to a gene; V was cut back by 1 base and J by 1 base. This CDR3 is CASSIAYRGRGNTEAFF. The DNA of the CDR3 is TGTGCCAGTAGTATAGCCTACAGGGGGCGAGGGAACACTGAAGCTTTCTTT.